This T cell receptor beta chain originates from a study of Ad26.COV2.S vaccination and SARS-CoV-2 variants. Findings and limits, study-wide: The authors reported substantial breadth in spike-specific CD8+ and CD4+ T cell responses after vaccination.

Treatment denoted: roughly 20 received Ad26.COV2.S at low or high dose, single or two shots; five or six received placebo; per-sample allocation not given. Sampling was done on day 63 after the first vaccine or placebo injection. SARS-CoV-2 spike from the Wuhan strain was encoded by the vaccine, an Ad26 vector. A remark on this clone: The antigen is unknown.

Sequencing was performed with immunoSEQ multiplex PCR; in TCRdb, only in-frame clones are kept and a portion is missing. In the table there are 300,000 to 400,000 clones, about 86% of which are singletons. The length of the CDR3 is 15 residues. CDR1 and CDR2 from the germline V gene are SGHRS and YFSETQ. The V gene lost 0 bases and the J gene lost 0 bases, with 8 bases spanning the gap. This sequence originates from a person between 18 and 65 years old who received the Ad26.COV2.S COVID-19 vaccine or a placebo. Sequencing was performed on peripheral blood, taken in a trial of Ad26.COV2.S vaccine versus placebo. The chain combines TRBV5-1 with TRBJ2-3; possible D gene TRBD2, 6 bases. The CDR3 DNA reads as TGCGCCAGCAGCTTGGATGGGGGGAGCACAGATACGCAGTATTTT. As protein: CASSLDGGSTDTQYF.